The next 14 T cell receptor beta chains were all read from a single sample in a study of cytomegalovirus exposure and HLA in healthy donors. PCR used 60 Vbeta primers and 13 Jbeta primers. The method was immunoSEQ multiplex PCR; TCRdb's version includes in-frame clones alone and lacks a portion of them. The data contain about 180,000 clones, 75% to 85% of them seen just once; the ten biggest clones take up 1.5% to 2%. Sequenced sample: PBMCs. The receptors come from a man between 18 and 29 years old in good health and CMV-seronegative.

The chain has TRBV13 and TRBJ1-1, with a possible D match to TRBD1 (6 bases). The CDR3 has 17 residues. Germline V gene sequence: CDR1 PRHDT, CDR2 FYEKMQ (reference sequence). V lost 4 bases and J lost 4, with 22 bases in between. The CDR3, as DNA: TGTGCCAGCAGCTCTCTTTCAGCAGGGGAAGGGCTCACTGAAGCTTTCTTT. It is translated as CASSSLSAGEGLTEAFF.

This clone was detected a few times. The chain has TRBV27 and TRBJ2-7; D might be TRBD1 (6 bases). This CDR3 has 15 amino acids. In germline, CDR1 is MNHEY, CDR2 SMNVEV (reference sequence). V was trimmed by 2 bases and J by 2 bases, leaving 13 bases between them. This CDR3 reads CASSLGGSLAYEQYF. In DNA form, the CDR3 reads TGTGCCAGCAGTTTAGGGGGCAGTTTAGCCTACGAGCAGTACTTC.

This clone was detected only once. The chain couples TRBV5-1 to TRBJ1-1; a weak D match, TRBD1 (5 bases). The V end was cut by 5 bases, the J end by 1 base, with 18 bases between. This CDR3 is built from 16 residues. The V gene's germline CDR1 is SGHRS and CDR2 YFSETQ. This CDR3 is CASSTGAGIENTEAFF. The DNA for the CDR3 is TGCGCCAGCAGTACGGGCGCAGGGATTGAGAACACTGAAGCTTTCTTT.

This chain joins TRBV6-5 and TRBJ1-1; D may be TRBD1 (6 bases). The CDR3 is 15 residues long. V lost 0 bases, J lost 4 bases, and 12 bases lay in between. CDR1 is MNHEY, CDR2 SVGAGI, per germline. In nucleotides, the CDR3 is TGTGCCAGCAGTTACTCGGGGGCAGGGGCCACTGAAGCTTTCTTT. As protein: CASSYSGAGATEAFF.

The chain uses TRBV11-1 and TRBJ2-2; D is ambiguous. Germline V CDR1 and CDR2: SGHAT, FQDESV (reference sequence). Trimming shortened V by 5 bases and J by 9 bases, and 7 bases separated the two germline ends. The CDR3 extends over 11 amino acids. The CDR3 bases are TGTGCCAGCAGCCTAAACCGGGAGCTGTTTTTT. Translated: CASSLNRELFF.

This clone was found once. The chain couples TRBV5-6 to TRBJ1-1; no reliable D call. Deletions cut 4 bases from V and 3 bases from J, with 19 bases between. This CDR3 region has 16 residues. CDR1 is SGHDT, CDR2 YYEEEE, per germline. The CDR3 reads CASSRISRRLDTEAFF. Written as DNA, the CDR3 is TGTGCCAGCAGCCGAATTTCGCGGAGGTTGGACACTGAAGCTTTCTTT. The full variable domain, its missing parts supplied by reference TRBV5-6 and TRBJ1-1, is DAGVTQSPTHLIKTRGQQVTLRCSPKSGHDTVSWYQQALGQGPQFIFQYYEEEERQRGNFPDRFSGHQFPNYSSELNVNALLLGDSALYLCASSRISRRLDTEAFFGQGTRLTVV.

The gene calls are TRBV21-1 and TRBJ2-7; whether TRBD2, the table's D call, matches the DNA was not checked. TRBV21-1 is reported as a pseudogene. The CDR3 totals 17 residues. Here the CDR3 reads CASSNNERIPSSYEQYF. The CDR3 DNA is TGTGCCAGCAGCAACAATGAGCGGATCCCGAGCTCCTACGAGCAGTACTTC.

V gene TRBV2 combines with J gene TRBJ2-5, with TRBD2 matching over 9 bases. From germline, CDR1 is SNHLY and CDR2 FYNNEI. This CDR3 contains 15 residues. V was clipped by 5 bases and J by 5 bases; unmatched bases: 9. CDR3 region: CASSIGTSLSETQYF. CDR3 nucleotides: TGTGCCAGCAGTATCGGGACTAGCTTGTCCGAGACCCAGTACTTC.

The chain joins TRBV6-1 to TRBJ1-6; D is unclear. The CDR3 is made up of 15 amino acids. The germline V gene encodes CDR1 MNHNS and CDR2 SASEGT. With 8 bases removed from V and 5 bases from J, the gap between germline ends came to 16 bases. The DNA of the CDR3 is TGTGCCAGCGGACTCCCCGCCGCAAATAATTCACCCCTCCACTTT. As protein: CASGLPAANNSPLHF.

The rearrangement uses TRBV28 and TRBJ1-2; unclear D gene. Germline values: CDR1 MDHEN, CDR2 SYDVKM. V lost 5 bases and J 4 bases, leaving 8 bases between the germline ends. This CDR3 region has 12 residues. CDR3 amino acids: CASSEGVYGYTF. The CDR3 nucleotides are TGTGCCAGCAGTGAGGGTGTCTATGGCTACACCTTC.

The chain has TRBV2 and TRBJ2-5, with a possible D match to TRBD2 (6 bases). V gave up 5 bases and J gave up 5 bases, with 18 bases separating them. The CDR3 loop spans 15 amino acids. Germline V gene lookup returns CDR1 SNHLY and CDR2 FYNNEI. The CDR3 DNA follows: TGTGCCAGCAGTAGTGAAAGGGCGGGATATGAGACCCAGTACTTC. Its protein is CASSSERAGYETQYF.

This clone showed up just a few times. CDR3 sequence: CATGWRDTEAFF. The CDR3 coding sequence is TGTGCCACCGGTTGGAGGGACACTGAAGCTTTCTTT. The chain uses TRBV6-6 and TRBJ1-1; D is ambiguous. V gave up 10 bases and J gave up 3 bases, with 12 bases separating them. CDR1 and CDR2 (germline): MNHNY, SVGAGI (reference sequence). CDR3 length: 12 residues.

The chain employs TRBV7-9 and TRBJ2-1, with D perhaps TRBD2 (7 bases). CDR3 length: 14 amino acids. The germline gives CDR1 SEHNR, CDR2 FQNEAQ (reference sequence). The germline V and J ends were trimmed by 3 bases and 8 bases, with 14 bases remaining between them. This CDR3 is CASSLAGAPHEQFF. In nucleotides, the CDR3 is TGTGCCAGCAGCTTGGCGGGGGCACCGCATGAGCAGTTCTTC.

The genes are TRBV6-5 and TRBJ2-4; D ambiguous. The CDR3 totals 11 residues. V was clipped by 2 bases and J by 8 bases, with 4 bases between them. From germline, CDR1 is MNHEY and CDR2 SVGAGI. The CDR3 spells CASSYLDIQYF. The CDR3, as DNA: TGTGCCAGCAGTTACCTCGACATTCAGTACTTC.